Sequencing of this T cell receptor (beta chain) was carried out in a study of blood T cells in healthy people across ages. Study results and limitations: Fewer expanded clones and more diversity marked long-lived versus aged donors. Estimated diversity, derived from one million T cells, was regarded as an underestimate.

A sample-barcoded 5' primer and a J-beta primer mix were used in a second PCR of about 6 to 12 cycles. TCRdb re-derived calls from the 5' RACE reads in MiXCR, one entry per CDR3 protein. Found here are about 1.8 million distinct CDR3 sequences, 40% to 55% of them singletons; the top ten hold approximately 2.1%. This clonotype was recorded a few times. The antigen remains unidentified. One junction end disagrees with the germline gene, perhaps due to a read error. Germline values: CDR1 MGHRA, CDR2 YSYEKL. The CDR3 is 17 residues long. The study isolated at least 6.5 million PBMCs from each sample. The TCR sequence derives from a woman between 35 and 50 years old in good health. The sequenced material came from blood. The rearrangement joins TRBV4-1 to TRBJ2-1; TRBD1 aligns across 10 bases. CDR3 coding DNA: TGTGCCAGCAGCCCGGACTCCGGGACAGGGGATTACAATGAGCAGTTCTTC. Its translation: CASSPDSGTGDYNEQFF.